This TCR beta chain was found in a study of CD8 T cells in ankylosing spondylitis. General study points: CD8+ by phenotype, disease-linked clones were relatively rare in peripheral blood. Significant enrichment of disease-linked clones was reported in matched ankylosing spondylitis synovial fluid. Made up of about eight highly homologous variants, a TCR beta motif appeared characteristic of ankylosing spondylitis blood.

This clonotype was detected only a few times. What it binds is unknown. Germline V lookup: CDR1 SGHAT, CDR2 FQNNGV. The CDR3 runs 15 residues. V trimming: 5 bases; J trimming: 4 bases; junction bases outside the gene matches: 6. A single record per CDR3 protein comes from TCRdb applying MiXCR to the 5' RACE reads. The repertoire holds around 770,000 distinct CDR3 sequences, with 15% to 20% as singletons. J is TRBJ2-2 and V is TRBV11-2; 8 bases align to TRBD2. This clonotype was sampled from a male donor with ankylosing spondylitis. The sequencing sample was made of blood, either unsorted or a sorted T cell fraction (not recorded which). The CDR3 bases are TGTGCCAGCAGCCCAGCGGGAGTTTTCACCGGGGAGCTGTTTTTT. Translated, it gives CASSPAGVFTGELFF.